Below are 15 T cell receptor beta chains sequenced from a single sample in a study of blood T cells in healthy people across ages. It was with a sample-barcoded 5' primer and a J-beta primer mix that a second PCR of roughly 6 to 12 cycles was run. Via MiXCR, TCRdb re-called the 5' RACE reads, giving one row per CDR3 protein. The sample includes 800,000 or so distinct CDR3 sequences, 20% to 25% of them seen just once. The data also belong to a second study, concerning T cells of mothers and their children.

Sample: blood. These receptors were taken from a boy between 10 and 17 years old in good health.

The chain carries TRBV7-2 and TRBJ2-1; TRBD1 aligns across 9 bases. This CDR3 comprises 17 residues. Per germline, CDR1 SGHTA and CDR2 FQGNSA. The ends lost 1 base at V and 5 bases at J; junction bases unmatched: 9. The CDR3 loop reads CASSLVTGTGRNNEQFF. Here the CDR3 DNA reads TGTGCCAGCAGCTTAGTAACCGGGACAGGGCGCAACAATGAGCAGTTCTTC.

The V gene is TRBV7-9, the J gene TRBJ2-1; the match to TRBD2 covers 11 bases. The V gene's germline CDR1 is SEHNR and CDR2 FQNEAQ (reference sequence). With 3 bases clipped from V and 6 bases from J, the junction kept 10 bases outside the gene matches. The CDR3 contains 17 residues. The DNA of the CDR3 is TGTGCCAGCAGCTTTTTACTTGGTAGCGGGGGGGCCAATGAGCAGTTCTTC. This sequence encodes CASSFLLGSGGANEQFF.

This clonotype was detected many times. The chain is built from TRBV20-1 and TRBJ1-1; 7 bases are shared with TRBD1. Germline CDR1 reads DFQATT; CDR2 reads SNEGSKA (reference sequence). The CDR3 consists of 16 residues. J gave up 10 bases and V 0 bases, and 17 bases lay outside the gene matches. The CDR3 coding sequence is TGCAGTGCTAGAGAAGGGACAGCCGGCGGTCGTATTGGAGCTTTCTTT. Translated, it gives CSAREGTAGGRIGAFF.

This clonotype came up a few times. This chain links TRBV20-1 with TRBJ1-2; unclear D gene. V was trimmed by 0 bases and J by 1 base, leaving 9 bases between them. This CDR3 is 14 amino acids long. Germline V gives CDR1 DFQATT, CDR2 SNEGSKA (reference sequence). The CDR3 nucleotides read TGCAGTGCTAGAGATGCGGGTGGTAACTATGGCTACACCTTC. This sequence encodes CSARDAGGNYGYTF.

The V call is TRBV4-3, the J call TRBJ1-6; D possibly corresponds to TRBD1 (5 bases). The V end lost 1 base, the J end lost 7 bases, and 11 bases lay between the germline ends. The length of the CDR3 is 15 residues. Germline lookup yields CDR1 LGHNA and CDR2 YSLEER. CDR3 bases: TGCGCCAGCAGCCAAGTACGGGACGGGAATTCACCCCTCCACTTT. This gives the protein CASSQVRDGNSPLHF.

This chain connects TRBV2 to TRBJ2-1, with D possibly being TRBD1 or TRBD2 (6 bases each). V was clipped by 6 bases and J by 5 bases, with 11 bases between them. The CDR3 is 13 amino acids. Germline CDR1 is SNHLY and CDR2 is FYNNEI. The CDR3 sequence: CASRGGLNNEQFF. The DNA for the CDR3 is TGTGCCAGCAGAGGGGGACTTAACAATGAGCAGTTCTTC.

In this sample, this clonotype turned up a few times. The rearrangement joins TRBV6-2 or TRBV6-3 to TRBJ1-1, with D perhaps TRBD1 (5 bases). The CDR3 runs 20 residues. Germline lookup yields CDR1 MNHEY and CDR2 SVGEGT. Trimming cost V 1 base and J 1 base, with 25 bases left between them. The CDR3 bases are TGTGCCAGCAGTTACTACCGTCGACTAGAGTATTGGGGACGGAACACTGAAGCTTTCTTT. This translates into CASSYYRRLEYWGRNTEAFF.

This clonotype occurred a few times. J is TRBJ1-3 and V is TRBV12-3 or TRBV12-4; the D is unclear. This CDR3 spans 15 amino acids. Trimming took 0 bases from V and 4 from J, leaving 10 bases between them. The DNA for the CDR3 is TGTGCCAGCAGTTTAGCGGAGTTTTCGGGAAACACCATATATTTT. Residues: CASSLAEFSGNTIYF.

This clonotype was detected a few times. A read error is possible here, since a much larger clone lies one base away. The chain has TRBV6-5 and TRBJ2-5; unclear D gene. V was cut by 4 bases and J by 4 bases, with 10 bases left in between. This CDR3 has 13 amino acids. CDR1 is MNHEY, CDR2 SVGAGI, per germline. The CDR3 DNA follows: TGTGCCAGCAGTTGCTCATGGGGAGAGACCCAGTACTTC. Its translation is CASSCSWGETQYF.

The J gene is TRBJ2-3, the V gene TRBV12-3 or TRBV12-4; 12 bases are shared with TRBD2. This CDR3 has 15 amino acids. The V segment lost 6 bases and the J segment 3 bases; nucleotides outside the gene matches: 4. The CDR3 spells CASRETSGRTDTQYF. DNA for the CDR3: TGTGCCAGCAGAGAGACTAGCGGGAGAACAGATACGCAGTATTTT.

In its sample, this clonotype was seen a few times. The V and J genes are TRBV18 and TRBJ2-1; TRBD1 might be the D (6 bases). This CDR3 region has 15 residues. The V gene's germline CDR1 is KGHSH and CDR2 LQKENI. Trimming took off 3 bases at V and 7 bases at J, with 16 bases between the two ends. CDR3 nucleotides: TGTGCCAGCTCACCCGGACAGAACAGGGCTAATGAGCAGTTCTTC. Residues: CASSPGQNRANEQFF. Looking up the rest from reference TRBV18 and TRBJ2-1 gives the full variable domain: NAGVMQNPRHLVRRRGQEARLRCSPMKGHSHVYWYRQLPEEGLKFMVYLQKENIIDESGMPKERFSAEFPKEGPSILRIQQVVRGDSAAYFCASSPGQNRANEQFFGPGTRLTVL.

The chain joins TRBV6-6 to TRBJ1-2; D uncertain. V gave up 4 bases and J gave up 4 bases, with 22 bases separating them. Germline loops: CDR1 MNHNY, CDR2 SVGAGI (reference sequence). This CDR3 is 17 amino acids long. The DNA for the CDR3 is TGTGCCAGCAGTTTAAGTCTATTGGAAGGATACCGCTATGGCTACACCTTC. Translated, it gives CASSLSLLEGYRYGYTF.

This clonotype was found a few times. The CDR3 DNA sequence: TGCGCCAGCAGCGAACACCGGGGTGAGCAGTTCTTC. Protein sequence: CASSEHRGEQFF. J is TRBJ2-5 and V is TRBV5-1, with a possible D match to TRBD2 (5 bases). The tail of the sequence fits TRBJ2-1 better, so the J call may be wrong. CDR3 length: 12 residues. Germline lookup yields CDR1 SGHRS and CDR2 YFSETQ.

This clonotype was counted only a few times. CDR3 residues: CASSSTGGFYEQYF. The CDR3 DNA sequence: TGCGCCAGCAGTAGCACAGGGGGCTTCTACGAGCAGTACTTC. The chain employs TRBV5-1 and TRBJ2-7; TRBD1 aligns across 9 bases. Germline assignment: CDR1 SGHRS and CDR2 YFSETQ. CDR3 length: 14 residues. After removal of 5 bases from V and 3 bases from J, the junction contained 6 bases not matched to a gene. The full variable domain, its missing parts supplied by reference TRBV5-1 and TRBJ2-7, is KAGVTQTPRYLIKTRGQQVTLSCSPISGHRSVSWYQQTPGQGLQFLFEYFSETQRNKGNFPGRFSGRQFSNSRSEMNVSTLELGDSALYLCASSSTGGFYEQYFGPGTRLTVT.

In its sample, this clonotype was seen a few times. The V and J genes are TRBV20-1 and TRBJ2-7; D not certain. V was clipped by 4 bases and J by 4 bases, with 14 bases between them. Germline CDR1 DFQATT, CDR2 SNEGSKA (reference sequence). This CDR3 has 13 amino acids. The CDR3 DNA reads as TGCAGTGCTAAGCAGCCCCCAGCTTACGAGCAGTACTTC. Translation gives CSAKQPPAYEQYF.